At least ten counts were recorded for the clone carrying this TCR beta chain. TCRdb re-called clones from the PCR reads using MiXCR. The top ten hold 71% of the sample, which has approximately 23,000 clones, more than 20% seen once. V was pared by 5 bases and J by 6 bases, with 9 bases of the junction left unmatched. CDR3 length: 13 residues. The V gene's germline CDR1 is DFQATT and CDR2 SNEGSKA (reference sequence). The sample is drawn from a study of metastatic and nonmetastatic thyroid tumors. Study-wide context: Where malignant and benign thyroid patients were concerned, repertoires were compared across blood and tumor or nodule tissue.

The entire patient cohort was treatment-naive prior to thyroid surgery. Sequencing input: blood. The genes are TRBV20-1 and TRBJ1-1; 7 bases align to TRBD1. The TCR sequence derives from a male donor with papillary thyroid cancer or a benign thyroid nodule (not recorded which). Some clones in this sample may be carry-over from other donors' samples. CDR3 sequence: CSAHEGGGAEAFF. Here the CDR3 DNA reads TGCAGTGCTCACGAAGGGGGCGGGGCTGAAGCTTTCTTT.